This T cell receptor beta chain emerged from a study of blood T cell repertoires in COVID-19. Study information: Some COVID-19 samples were acute and others convalescent; all came from the United States, Italy and Spain. Nucleic acid was either cDNA or gDNA, and it came from T cells, B-cell-depleted T cells, or PBMCs.

Germline loops: CDR1 LNHDA, CDR2 SQIVND (reference sequence). V lost 3 bases to trimming and J lost 5 bases, with 11 bases between them. The CDR3 consists of 14 residues. The authors' processing: Reference gene primer amplification gave estimated nucleated cell counts. Measured with immunoSEQ multiplex PCR; TCRdb has only the in-frame clones, and not every one. V, J and clone size derive from that table, while D and trimming were established from the DNA sequence. The profile covers hundreds of thousands of clones, with about nine tenths appearing a single time and more than 5.5% taken by the ten largest.

This receptor was obtained from a man in his 60s who had recovered from COVID-19. What was sequenced was peripheral blood. This chain links TRBV19 with TRBJ1-5; D not resolved. This CDR3 reads CASSIQAVYQPQHF. The CDR3 nucleotides read TGTGCCAGTAGTATTCAGGCAGTTTATCAGCCCCAGCATTTT. Combining the CDR3 with reference TRBV19 and TRBJ1-5 gives the whole variable domain DGGITQSPKYLFRKEGQNVTLSCEQNLNHDAMYWYRQDPGQGLRLIYYSQIVNDFQKGDIAEGYSVSREKKESFPLTVTSAQKNPTAFYLCASSIQAVYQPQHFGDGTRLSIL.